Each of the 18 T cell receptor beta chains below was sequenced from the same sample in a study of monozygotic twins with inflammatory bowel disease. TCRdb reprocessed the 5' RACE reads; each CDR3 protein has one entry and no DNA is given. The sample holds roughly 150,000 distinct CDR3 sequences. The sequenced material came from blood. The receptor set was obtained from a human donor with ulcerative colitis or Crohn's disease, or a healthy co-twin of an affected twin (not recorded which).

The gene calls are TRBV4-3 and TRBJ2-3; without DNA, the TCRdb call of TRBD1 cannot be checked. This CDR3 has 15 residues. Germline V gene data show CDR1 as LGHNA and CDR2 as YSLEER. CDR3 loop: CASAIKGPSTDTQYF.

This chain connects TRBV5-1 to TRBJ1-3; with no DNA, the TCRdb D assignment of TRBD1 cannot be verified. The CDR3 is 14 amino acids. Germline CDR1 SGHRS, CDR2 YFSETQ. This chain's CDR3 is CASSTGTSGNTIYF.

This chain joins TRBV7-2 and TRBJ2-2; TCRdb's D gene call, TRBD2, goes unchecked for lack of DNA. This CDR3 is 16 amino acids long. Germline V gene lookup returns CDR1 SGHTA and CDR2 FQGNSA. CDR3 in amino acids: CASSLTAGGNTGELFF. Complete variable domain (other parts from reference TRBV7-2 and TRBJ2-2): GAGVSQSPSNKVTEKGKDVELRCDPISGHTALYWYRQSLGQGLEFLIYFQGNSAPDKSGLPSDRFSAERTGGSVSTLTIQRTQQEDSAVYLCASSLTAGGNTGELFFGEGSRLTVL.

The chain employs TRBV5-1 and TRBJ2-1; as DNA is missing, the TRBD2 call by TCRdb cannot be tested. Germline V gene sequence: CDR1 SGHRS, CDR2 YFSETQ. The CDR3 has 15 amino acids. The CDR3 here is CASSLSGGNNNEQFF.

The J gene is TRBJ1-1, the V gene TRBV7-2. The germline V gene has CDR1 SGHTA and CDR2 FQGNSA. This CDR3 region has 15 residues. The CDR3 is CASSFGLAWDTEAFF.

Here the CDR3 reads CASRDLAGALYEQYF. The chain couples TRBV28 to TRBJ2-7; TCRdb gives TRBD2 as the D gene, but with no DNA this cannot be confirmed. This CDR3 spans 15 amino acids. Germline CDR1 and CDR2: MDHEN and SYDVKM.

The V call is TRBV6-1, the J call TRBJ2-1; the D gene TCRdb calls, TRBD1, cannot be checked with no DNA. This CDR3 has 14 residues. Per the germline V gene, CDR1 is MNHNS and CDR2 is SASEGT. CDR3 loop: CASSRAGTDNEQFF.

This chain links TRBV5-1 with TRBJ2-2; the D call from TCRdb, TRBD1, cannot be confirmed without DNA. From germline, CDR1 is SGHRS and CDR2 YFSETQ. CDR3 length: 17 amino acids. The chain's CDR3 is CASSSGRNRRGAGELFF.

The chain couples TRBV18 to TRBJ2-3. The CDR3 contains 12 residues. Germline V lookup: CDR1 KGHSH, CDR2 LQKENI. The CDR3 loop is CASSLTDDTQYF.

The CDR3 loop reads CASSYGGGENIQYF. J is TRBJ2-4 and V is TRBV7-9; with no DNA, the TCRdb D assignment of TRBD2 cannot be verified. Germline V gene lookup returns CDR1 SEHNR and CDR2 FQNEAQ (reference sequence). CDR3 length: 14 residues. Drawing the rest from reference TRBV7-9 and TRBJ2-4, the complete variable domain is DTGVSQNPRHKITKRGQNVTFRCDPISEHNRLYWYRQTLGQGPEFLTYFQNEAQLEKSRLLSDRFSAERPKGSFSTLEIQRTEQGDSAMYLCASSYGGGENIQYFGAGTRLSVL.

The chain couples TRBV10-3 to TRBJ2-2; the D call of TRBD1 rests on TCRdb alone, since no DNA is present to check it. Germline CDR1 reads ENHRY; CDR2 reads SYGVKD. The CDR3 is made up of 15 amino acids. CDR3 residues: CAISESGRGTGELFF.

V usage is TRBV7-2 and J usage is TRBJ2-7; with no DNA, the TCRdb D assignment of TRBD1 cannot be verified. Germline V gene lookup returns CDR1 SGHTA and CDR2 FQGNSA. The CDR3 has 17 residues. The CDR3 sequence: CASSIRDRGLSSYEQYF.

The chain links TRBV7-2 to TRBJ1-2; TCRdb returns TRBD1, unconfirmable since there is no DNA. Germline CDR1 and CDR2: SGHTA and FQGNSA. The CDR3 contains 13 residues. The CDR3 loop reads CASSPDRVGGYTF.

The rearrangement links TRBV5-1 to TRBJ2-7; TCRdb's assignment of TRBD1 cannot be checked, as there is no DNA. The CDR3 has 16 residues. In germline, CDR1 is SGHRS, CDR2 YFSETQ. The CDR3 sequence: CASSLHSGTVTYEQYF.

This chain joins TRBV29-1 and TRBJ2-5; TCRdb outputs TRBD1, but without DNA this stays unchecked. This CDR3 comprises 13 residues. Germline V gene sequence: CDR1 SQVTM, CDR2 ANQGSEA. This CDR3 is CSVSGRGTETQYF.

V gene TRBV6-5 combines with J gene TRBJ1-1; there is no DNA to check the TCRdb D call of TRBD1. CDR1 and CDR2 (germline): MNHEY, SVGAGI. CDR3 size: 17 residues. The CDR3 is CASSYSRDRGTNTEAFF.

V is TRBV29-1 and J is TRBJ2-1; TCRdb's D call, TRBD1, is unchecked because there is no DNA. Germline V lookup: CDR1 SQVTM, CDR2 ANQGSEA. This CDR3 spans 17 amino acids. CDR3 sequence: CSVASWSTGGSYNEQFF.

The V gene is TRBV20-1, the J gene TRBJ2-5; absent DNA, TCRdb's TRBD1 call cannot be checked. The germline gives CDR1 DFQATT, CDR2 SNEGSKA (reference sequence). This CDR3 comprises 14 residues. The CDR3 protein is CSARQRTGQETQYF.